This T cell receptor beta chain was observed in a study of spatial heterogeneity in lung cancer. Time point indicated: blood at routine non-recurrence follow-up after resection. Extraction of whole RNA from tumor, nontumor lung or frozen PBMC preceded unsorted sequencing. V lost 0 bases and J lost 2; bases outside the gene matches: 5. Germline V gives CDR1 DFQATT, CDR2 SNEGSKA (reference sequence). The CDR3 runs to 17 residues. TCRdb redid the calling of the 5' RACE reads with MiXCR, one entry per CDR3 protein. The data contain about 52,000 distinct CDR3 sequences, around 7.7% of them seen just once; the ten biggest clones take up approximately 40%. Ten or more counts support this clonotype.

The sequencing used PBMCs, collected at follow-up. The chain combines TRBV20-1 with TRBJ2-2; TRBD2 aligns across 11 bases. This TCR was recovered from a female donor with early-stage non-small cell lung cancer. CDR3 sequence (DNA): TGCAGTGCTAGAGATCCACTAGCGGGGGTAAACACCGGGGAGCTGTTTTTT. Protein product: CSARDPLAGVNTGELFF.